This TCR beta chain was sequenced in a study of blood T cell repertoires in COVID-19. Turning to the study itself: Material from acute and convalescent COVID-19 was sourced from the United States, Italy and Spain. PBMCs, B-cell-depleted T cells, or T cells were the source of the cDNA or gDNA that made up the material.

Per the original methods: Amplification of reference gene primers provided the estimated nucleated cell counts. The repertoire was sequenced with immunoSEQ multiplex PCR; TCRdb's copy has only in-frame clones and lacks some. V, J and clone size derive from that table, while D and trimming were established from the DNA sequence. The data contain around 100,000 clones, 88% of them singletons. The V gene's germline CDR1 is SGHNT and CDR2 YYREEE (reference sequence). The CDR3 spans 13 residues. Trimming removed 1 base at V and 6 bases at J, with 8 bases between. This receptor was identified in a human donor in a cohort sampled during active COVID-19. J is TRBJ2-1 and V is TRBV5-4; D is uncertain. The sequenced material came from peripheral blood. The CDR3 here is CASSLWATNEQFF. In DNA, the CDR3 is TGTGCCAGCAGCTTGTGGGCCACCAATGAGCAGTTCTTC.